These 3 T cell receptor beta chains originate from one sample sequenced in a study of blood T cell repertoires in COVID-19. The table came from immunoSEQ multiplex PCR; TCRdb's copy has only in-frame clones and leaves some out. Of about 360,000 clones listed, around 84% are singletons. The sequencing sample was made of peripheral blood. All receptors come from a human donor in a cohort sampled during active COVID-19.

This rearrangement joins TRBV19 to TRBJ1-2, with 9 bases lining up with TRBD1. The germline V gene has CDR1 LNHDA and CDR2 SQIVND (reference sequence). V dropped 5 bases and J dropped 5; count of bases not matched to a gene: 9. The CDR3 has 15 amino acids. This CDR3 is CASSLRDRVYYGYTF. CDR3 bases: TGTGCCAGTAGTCTACGGGACAGGGTGTATTATGGCTACACCTTC.

The V and J genes are TRBV6-5 and TRBJ2-3, with D perhaps matching TRBD1 (6 bases). CDR3 length equals 14 residues. The V gene's germline CDR1 is MNHEY and CDR2 SVGAGI. V lost 5 bases, J lost 2 bases, and 11 bases lay in between. The CDR3 sequence: CASSLRTVTDTQYF. DNA of the CDR3: TGTGCCAGCAGTCTCAGGACAGTCACAGATACGCAGTATTTT.

The chain is built from TRBV5-1 and TRBJ2-5, with D tentatively TRBD2 (5 bases). Trimming took 1 base from V and 5 from J, leaving 12 bases between them. Germline-derived CDR1 and CDR2 are SGHRS and YFSETQ. The CDR3 is 14 amino acids. The CDR3 nucleotides are TGCGCCAGCAGCTTGTCGGGGAGTGGGGAGACCCAGTACTTC. Its translation: CASSLSGSGETQYF.